The 22 T cell receptor beta chains below come from one sample, sequenced in a study of cytotoxic CD8 clonotypes in ibrutinib-treated CLL. Method: immunoSEQ multiplex PCR; TCRdb's copy keeps in-frame clones and lacks some. The sample has about 180,000 clones, 84% seen once. The sequenced sample was PBMCs, obtained after 24 months of ibrutinib treatment. The receptor set was obtained from a human donor with chronic lymphocytic leukemia.

This chain links TRBV7-2 with TRBJ2-7; no clear D. The CDR3 contains 13 residues. The germline gives CDR1 SGHTA, CDR2 FQGNSA. Between the trimmed V and J ends, which lost 1 base and 3 bases, there was a span of 7 bases. As DNA, the CDR3 is TGTGCCAGCAGCTTAGGCTTGGGCTACGAGCAGTACTTC. The encoded protein is CASSLGLGYEQYF. The variable domain in full, completed from reference TRBV7-2 and TRBJ2-7, reads GAGVSQSPSNKVTEKGKDVELRCDPISGHTALYWYRQSLGQGLEFLIYFQGNSAPDKSGLPSDRFSAERTGGSVSTLTIQRTQQEDSAVYLCASSLGLGYEQYFGPGTRLTVT.

The chain is built from TRBV6-1 and TRBJ2-3; D unclear. V lost 7 bases, J lost 6 bases, and 8 bases lay in between. Germline V lookup: CDR1 MNHNS, CDR2 SASEGT. The CDR3 loop spans 11 amino acids. Here the CDR3 DNA reads TGTGCCAGCATAAATAGGGATACGCAGTATTTT. It yields the protein CASINRDTQYF.

For this clone: Distinct nucleotide sequences in the sample also encode this CDR3. The rearrangement links TRBV5-1 to TRBJ1-4; TRBD1 agrees at 7 bases. Trimming cost V 4 bases and J 2 bases; bases outside gene matches: 2. CDR1 and CDR2 (germline): SGHRS, YFSETQ. The CDR3 length is 14 residues. The CDR3 protein is CASSLGQTNEKLFF. The CDR3, as DNA: TGCGCCAGCAGCCTGGGACAGACTAATGAAAAACTGTTTTTT.

V gene TRBV5-6 combines with J gene TRBJ2-1; no clear D. The CDR3 contains 12 residues. Germline CDR1 reads SGHDT; CDR2 reads YYEEEE. Trimming removed 4 bases at V and 8 bases at J, with 10 bases between. The CDR3 protein is CASSPVWDEQFF. CDR3 nucleotide sequence: TGTGCCAGCAGCCCGGTTTGGGATGAGCAGTTCTTC.

Points on this clone: The junction departs from germline at one end; a sequencing error may be responsible. The chain is built from TRBV18 and TRBJ1-2; D ambiguous. Germline CDR1 is KGHSH and CDR2 is LQKENI. This CDR3 has 8 amino acids. CDR3 in DNA: TGTGCCAGCTCACCACGAAACTTC. Amino acid sequence: CASSPRNF.

The chain carries TRBV28 and TRBJ2-7; 11 nucleotides agree with TRBD2. From germline, CDR1 is MDHEN and CDR2 SYDVKM. This CDR3 has 16 residues. V was pared by 4 bases and J by 1 base, with 6 bases of the junction left unmatched. This chain's CDR3 is CASSSITSGSSYEQYF. CDR3 coding DNA: TGTGCCAGCAGTTCCATTACTAGCGGGAGTTCCTACGAGCAGTACTTC.

This clone was observed a few times. This chain uses TRBV7-9 with TRBJ1-1, with 7 bases that match TRBD1. V was pared by 3 bases and J by 10 bases, with 8 bases of the junction left unmatched. The CDR3 is made up of 13 amino acids. Germline V gene sequence: CDR1 SEHNR, CDR2 FQNEAQ (reference sequence). For the CDR3, the DNA is TGTGCCAGCAGCTTCGAGGGGGCAGCGGGAGCTTTCTTT. Its protein product is CASSFEGAAGAFF.

V gene TRBV11-1 combines with J gene TRBJ1-2, with TRBD1 matching 7 bases. The germline V gene encodes CDR1 SGHAT and CDR2 FQDESV (reference sequence). J lost 4 bases, V lost 1 base, and 3 bases had no gene match. The CDR3 runs to 14 residues. The CDR3 loop is CASSLGGTVYGYTF. The CDR3 DNA reads TGTGCCAGCAGCTTAGGAGGGACAGTCTATGGCTACACCTTC.

The V call is TRBV6-1, the J call TRBJ2-5; TRBD1 matches at 7 bases. The trim removed 5 bases at V and 3 bases at J, leaving 6 bases unmatched. Germline CDR1 MNHNS, CDR2 SASEGT. The CDR3 spans 14 residues. CDR3 loop: CASSLTGTEETQYF. CDR3 DNA: TGTGCCAGCAGTCTTACCGGGACAGAAGAGACCCAGTACTTC.

The CDR3: CASSSGEVGTGELFF. For the CDR3, the DNA is TGTGCCAGCAGTTCAGGGGAGGTCGGAACCGGGGAGCTGTTTTTT. This chain connects TRBV7-9 to TRBJ2-2; D may match TRBD1 or TRBD2 (6 bases each). Germline loops: CDR1 SEHNR, CDR2 FQNEAQ (reference sequence). V was trimmed by 6 bases and J by 5 bases, leaving 16 bases between them. The CDR3 consists of 15 residues.

This clone was seen a handful of times. The J gene is TRBJ2-7, the V gene TRBV19; D may match TRBD1 or TRBD2 (6 bases each). Germline V gene data show CDR1 as LNHDA and CDR2 as SQIVND (reference sequence). The CDR3 extends over 16 amino acids. V shed 7 bases and J shed 4 bases, with 23 bases lying between them. Here the CDR3 DNA reads TGTGCCAGTAACCGAAAACGGGGGCTCTCCTGGTACGAGCAGTACTTC. It encodes CASNRKRGLSWYEQYF.

This chain uses TRBV10-3 with TRBJ1-6; tentative D call: TRBD1 (5 bases). The CDR3 runs 12 residues. Germline V gene data show CDR1 as ENHRY and CDR2 as SYGVKD. V lost 3 bases and J lost 9, with 6 bases in between. CDR3 coding DNA: TGTGCCATCAGTGATGGGGGTTCACCCCTCCACTTT. It is translated as CAISDGGSPLHF.

The chain joins TRBV5-1 to TRBJ2-3; the D gene could be TRBD1 or TRBD2 (6 bases each). The CDR3 consists of 16 residues. The ends were cut back, 4 bases at V and 1 base at J, with 16 bases in the middle. Germline assignment: CDR1 SGHRS and CDR2 YFSETQ. This CDR3 reads CASSDWLRGGTDTQYF. In nucleotides, the CDR3 is TGCGCCAGCAGCGACTGGTTAAGGGGGGGCACAGATACGCAGTATTTT.

This sequence joins TRBV5-8 and TRBJ1-5; D might be TRBD1 (6 bases). In germline, CDR1 is SGHTS, CDR2 YDEGEE. The CDR3 sequence is 14 residues long. V gave up 2 bases and J gave up 3 bases, with 9 bases separating them. This CDR3 is CASSFRGYNQPQHF. DNA of the CDR3: TGTGCCAGCAGCTTCAGGGGATACAATCAGCCCCAGCATTTT.

The chain couples TRBV7-9 to TRBJ2-7, with 9 bases matching TRBD2. Per germline, CDR1 SEHNR and CDR2 FQNEAQ (reference sequence). J lost 6 bases, V lost 1 base, and 13 bases had no gene match. The CDR3 contains 17 residues. The CDR3 region is CASSLVTYVLAGSEQYF. Here the CDR3 DNA reads TGTGCCAGCAGCTTAGTGACATACGTGCTAGCGGGAAGCGAGCAGTACTTC.

This clone was recorded at least ten times. V gene TRBV10-2 combines with J gene TRBJ1-5, with D possibly being TRBD1 (6 bases). There are 16 residues in the CDR3. Between the trimmed V and J ends, which lost 6 bases and 2 bases, there was a span of 17 bases. In germline, CDR1 is WSHSY, CDR2 SAAADI. The CDR3 region has the DNA TGCGCCAGCAGACCGGGACACCAAAGGGGCAATCAGCCCCAGCATTTT. It specifies CASRPGHQRGNQPQHF.

The chain couples TRBV29-1 to TRBJ1-1; D gene unclear. V was clipped by 4 bases and J by 1 base, with 16 bases between them. CDR3 length equals 15 residues. From germline, CDR1 is SQVTM and CDR2 ANQGSEA. Here the CDR3 reads CSVGESRRTNTEAFF. Written as DNA, the CDR3 is TGCAGCGTTGGCGAATCACGGAGGACGAACACTGAAGCTTTCTTT. The full variable domain, in which reference TRBV29-1 and TRBJ1-1 provide the parts outside the CDR3, is SAVISQKPSRDICQRGTSLTIQCQVDSQVTMMFWYRQQPGQSLTLIATANQGSEATYESGFVIDKFPISRPNLTFSTLTVSNMSPEDSSIYLCSVGESRRTNTEAFFGQGTRLTVV.

The V call is TRBV10-1, the J call TRBJ1-3, with D perhaps TRBD1 (5 bases). The germline CDR1 and CDR2 sequences are WNHNN and SYGVQD (reference sequence). With 3 bases removed from V and 0 bases from J, the gap between germline ends came to 18 bases. The CDR3 is 18 amino acids. The CDR3 here is CASSESRAADFSGNTIYF. The DNA of the CDR3 is TGCGCCAGCAGTGAATCCAGGGCTGCGGATTTCTCTGGAAACACCATATATTTT.

The V call is TRBV18, the J call TRBJ2-3, with TRBD2 as a possible D gene (5 bases). CDR1 is KGHSH, CDR2 LQKENI, per germline. The length of the CDR3 is 14 residues. The V end was cut by 8 bases, the J end by 4 bases, with 16 bases between. CDR3 in DNA: TGTGCCAGCGGCCTCGACTGGCGGGCAGATACGCAGTATTTT. Amino acids: CASGLDWRADTQYF.

This sequence joins TRBV30 and TRBJ1-2; 7 bases fit TRBD1. CDR1 GTSNPN and CDR2 SVGIG come from the germline V gene (reference sequence). The CDR3 extends over 14 amino acids. J gave up 6 bases and V 3 bases, and 10 bases lay outside the gene matches. The DNA for the CDR3 is TGTGCCTGGAGATCGACAGGGTTTAGTAATGGCTACACCTTC. This encodes CAWRSTGFSNGYTF. The complete variable domain, with remaining parts taken from reference TRBV30 and TRBJ1-2, reads SQTIHQWPATLVQPVGSPLSLECTVEGTSNPNLYWYRQAAGRGLQLLFYSVGIGQISSEVPQNLSASRPQDRQFILSSKKLLLSDSGFYLCAWRSTGFSNGYTFGSGTRLTVV.

The rearrangement uses TRBV7-2 and TRBJ1-4; D unclear. The CDR3 runs to 16 residues. Trimming shortened V by 2 bases and J by 4 bases, and 14 bases separated the two germline ends. The germline CDR1 and CDR2 sequences are SGHTA and FQGNSA. The CDR3 sequence is CASSLTSRRINEKLFF. The CDR3, as DNA: TGTGCCAGCAGCTTAACCTCCCGGCGGATTAATGAAAAACTGTTTTTT.

The CDR3 bases are TGTGCCAGCAGCGTAGCTGTAGGTCACTATGGCTACACCTTC. It specifies CASSVAVGHYGYTF. This chain joins TRBV9 and TRBJ1-2; D is unclear. The CDR3 totals 14 residues. The V end lost 0 bases, the J end lost 3 bases, and 9 bases lay between the germline ends. Germline CDR1 SGDLS, CDR2 YYNGEE.